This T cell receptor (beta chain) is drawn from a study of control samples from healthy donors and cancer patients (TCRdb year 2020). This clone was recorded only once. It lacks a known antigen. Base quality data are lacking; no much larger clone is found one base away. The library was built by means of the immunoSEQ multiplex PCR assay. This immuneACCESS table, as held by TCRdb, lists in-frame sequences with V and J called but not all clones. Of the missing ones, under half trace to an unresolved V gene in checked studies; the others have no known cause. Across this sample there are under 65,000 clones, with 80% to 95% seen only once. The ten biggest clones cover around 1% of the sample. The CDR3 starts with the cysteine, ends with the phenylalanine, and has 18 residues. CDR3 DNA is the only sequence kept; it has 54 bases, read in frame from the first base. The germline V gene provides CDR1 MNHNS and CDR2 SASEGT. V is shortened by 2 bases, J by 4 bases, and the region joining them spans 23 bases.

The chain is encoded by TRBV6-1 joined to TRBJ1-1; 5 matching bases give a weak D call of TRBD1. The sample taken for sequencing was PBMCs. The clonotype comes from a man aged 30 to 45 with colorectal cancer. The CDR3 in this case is CASSELSGRGRIGTEAFF. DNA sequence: TGTGCCAGCAGTGAATTATCGGGGAGGGGAAGGATAGGCACTGAAGCTTTCTTT.